The clone carrying this T cell receptor (beta chain) was seen only once. What it binds is not known. The data originate from a study of T cell responses to AZD1222 COVID-19 vaccine. Whole-study findings and limits: Two doses of AZD1222 preceded a rise in Spike-specific TCR breadth and depth.

This CDR3 is 15 amino acids long. The V end was cut by 2 bases, the J end by 0 bases, with 9 bases between. Per the germline V gene, CDR1 is SGHTA and CDR2 is FQGNSA. TCRdb's table, derived via immunoSEQ multiplex PCR, lists solely in-frame clones and lacks some. The sample consists of 150,000 or so clones, about 85% of them appearing once. This clonotype originated in an adult in good health. Source: peripheral blood, taken on day 0 of AZD1222 vaccination. The chain combines TRBV7-2 with TRBJ2-3; D may be TRBD2 (5 bases). The CDR3 nucleotides read TGTGCCAGCAGCTTACTACGGGGAAGCACAGATACGCAGTATTTT. Translation: CASSLLRGSTDTQYF.